Following are 19 T cell receptor beta chains from one sample sequenced in a study of CD8 T cells in Susac syndrome. After extraction with the RNeasy kit, roughly 0.45 to 1 ug of the RNA was reverse transcribed using random hexamers. TCRdb analysed the immunoSEQ multiplex PCR reads with MiXCR anew, one entry per CDR3 protein. The table records about 64,000 distinct CDR3 sequences, around 95% of them present only once. The sample was CD8+ T cells from PBMCs. The receptors derive from a human donor with multiple sclerosis.

The chain is built from TRBV28 and TRBJ1-1; D is unclear. Looked up from germline, CDR1 is MDHEN and CDR2 is SYDVKM. This CDR3 has 13 residues. Trimming removed 6 bases from V and 0 bases from J, with 8 bases in between. The CDR3 loop reads CASRRTVNTEAFF. The DNA of the CDR3 is TGTGCCAGCAGACGTACGGTGAACACTGAAGCTTTCTTT.

The rearrangement links TRBV27 to TRBJ2-7, with D perhaps TRBD2 (5 bases). Germline V gene data show CDR1 as MNHEY and CDR2 as SMNVEV (reference sequence). This CDR3 is 14 amino acids long. The V and J ends lost 6 bases and 0 bases respectively, with 12 bases between them. The CDR3 loop reads CASSSRAGSYEQYF. Written as DNA, the CDR3 is TGTGCCAGCAGCTCTCGGGCGGGCTCCTACGAGCAGTACTTC.

The chain combines TRBV30 with TRBJ1-1; no firm D call. The CDR3 length is 11 residues. The germline gives CDR1 GTSNPN, CDR2 SVGIG (reference sequence). V gave up 4 bases and J gave up 1 base, with 4 bases separating them. CDR3 sequence reads: CAWKENTEAFF. DNA for the CDR3: TGTGCCTGGAAGGAGAACACTGAAGCTTTCTTT.

This chain uses TRBV27 with TRBJ2-5; TRBD1 aligns across 7 bases. V shed 5 bases and J 4 bases; nucleotides not matched to a gene: 7. The CDR3 is 14 residues long. The V gene's germline CDR1 is MNHEY and CDR2 SMNVEV (reference sequence). The DNA of the CDR3 is TGTGCCAGCAGTCCGGGGACAGTACCAGAGACCCAGTACTTC. Protein sequence: CASSPGTVPETQYF.

The rearrangement uses TRBV9 and TRBJ2-7, with D unclear. The CDR3 covers 13 residues. Trimming cost V 0 bases and J 5 bases, with 9 bases left between them. The germline V gene has CDR1 SGDLS and CDR2 YYNGEE. In nucleotides, the CDR3 is TGTGCCAGCAGCGTAGAGGAAAGGGACGAGCAGTACTTC. Protein sequence: CASSVEERDEQYF.

The V and J genes are TRBV9 and TRBJ1-1; no definite D call. The CDR3 runs 14 residues. The germline CDR1 and CDR2 sequences are SGDLS and YYNGEE. Trimming removed 3 bases from V and 0 bases from J, with 9 bases in between. In nucleotides, the CDR3 is TGTGCCAGCAGCGCGCTAGACATGAACACTGAAGCTTTCTTT. This gives the protein CASSALDMNTEAFF.

This clonotype was counted once. The V gene is TRBV12-3 or TRBV12-4, the J gene TRBJ2-6; possibly TRBD2 for D (5 bases). CDR3 length: 15 amino acids. V was clipped by 1 base and J by 9 bases, with 13 bases between them. CDR3 sequence: CASSLVSLEGNVLTF. DNA for the CDR3: TGTGCCAGCAGTTTAGTGAGCCTCGAGGGCAACGTCCTGACTTTC.

The V and J genes are TRBV15 and TRBJ2-3; 9 bases fit TRBD2. The CDR3 runs 19 residues. Germline V gene sequence: CDR1 LNHNV, CDR2 YYDKDF (reference sequence). After removal of 0 bases from V and 6 bases from J, the junction contained 16 bases not matched to a gene. DNA for the CDR3: TGTGCCACCAGCAGAGATTCTGCGGGTAGCGGGAGCATTTTTGATACGCAGTATTTT. Protein product: CATSRDSAGSGSIFDTQYF. Full variable domain (rest looked up from reference TRBV15 and TRBJ2-3): DAMVIQNPRYQVTQFGKPVTLSCSQTLNHNVMYWYQQKSSQAPKLLFHYYDKDFNNEADTPDNFQSRRPNTSFCFLDIRSPGLGDTAMYLCATSRDSAGSGSIFDTQYFGPGTRLTVL.

CDR3 amino acids: CASSLFPLAAYEQYF. For the CDR3, the DNA is TGTGCCAGCAGTCTGTTCCCACTAGCGGCCTACGAGCAGTACTTC. This sequence joins TRBV28 and TRBJ2-7, with 8 bases lining up with TRBD2. The ends lost 5 bases at V and 2 bases at J; junction bases unmatched: 8. The CDR3 has 15 residues. Germline CDR1 MDHEN, CDR2 SYDVKM.

The chain employs TRBV5-4 and TRBJ2-1; D is uncertain. V shed 2 bases and J shed 1 base, with 10 bases lying between them. The CDR3 runs 15 residues. CDR1 and CDR2 (germline): SGHNT, YYREEE (reference sequence). The CDR3: CASSLVDRSYNEQFF. The CDR3 DNA sequence: TGTGCCAGCAGCTTAGTTGATCGGTCCTACAATGAGCAGTTCTTC.

This clonotype has only a few counts. V and J are TRBV28 and TRBJ1-5; D ambiguous. V gave up 3 bases and J gave up 6 bases, with 3 bases separating them. This CDR3 contains 11 residues. CDR1 is MDHEN and CDR2 is SYDVKM in the germline V gene. The CDR3 DNA is TGTGCCAGCAGTTTGGGTCAGCCCCAGCATTTT. As protein: CASSLGQPQHF.

CDR3 nucleotide sequence: TGTGCCAGCAGCTCCGGGACTATTTACAATGAGCAGTTCTTC. This translates into CASSSGTIYNEQFF. The chain couples TRBV5-4 to TRBJ2-1; 7 bases fit TRBD2. Per the germline V gene, CDR1 is SGHNT and CDR2 is YYREEE (reference sequence). With V trimmed by 3 bases and J by 4 bases, 4 bases remained unmatched. The CDR3 runs 14 residues. Variable domain in full (rest from reference TRBV5-4 and TRBJ2-1): ETGVTQSPTHLIKTRGQQVTLRCSSQSGHNTVSWYQQALGQGPQFIFQYYREEENGRGNFPPRFSGLQFPNYSSELNVNALELDDSALYLCASSSGTIYNEQFFGPGTRLTVL.

The chain has TRBV20-1 and TRBJ2-7, with 8 bases matching TRBD2. The CDR3 has 15 residues. The V gene end was trimmed by 1 base and the J gene end by 5 bases; junction bases not matched to a gene: 10. Germline V CDR1 and CDR2: DFQATT, SNEGSKA (reference sequence). The CDR3 DNA reads TGCAGTGCTAGAGTCCCGAAGCGGGAGAGGCACGAGCAGTACTTC. This translates into CSARVPKRERHEQYF.

The chain has TRBV20-1 and TRBJ2-7; 8 bases fit TRBD1. Germline CDR1 and CDR2: DFQATT and SNEGSKA (reference sequence). The CDR3 totals 13 residues. DNA for the CDR3: TGCAGCCTTCGACAGGGGTTATCCTACGAGCAGTACTTC. Its translation is CSLRQGLSYEQYF.

The rearrangement uses TRBV12-3 or TRBV12-4 and TRBJ2-2, with D perhaps TRBD1 (6 bases). The CDR3 sequence is 15 residues long. Trimming stripped 4 bases from V and 6 bases from J, with 15 bases between. In DNA, the CDR3 is TGTGCCAGCAGTTCTCAGGGGAATTCTTCCGGGGAGCTGTTTTTT. Amino acid sequence: CASSSQGNSSGELFF.

V gene TRBV27 combines with J gene TRBJ2-7, with D possibly matching TRBD1 (6 bases). This CDR3 region has 13 residues. V dropped 4 bases and J dropped 2 bases, with 9 bases sitting between them. CDR1 and CDR2 from the germline V gene are MNHEY and SMNVEV (reference sequence). CDR3 DNA: TGTGCCAGCAGTTCCAGGGGAACCTACGAGCAGTACTTC. Its protein is CASSSRGTYEQYF.

There are a few counts of this clonotype. This chain joins TRBV11-2 and TRBJ2-5, with D perhaps TRBD2 (5 bases). The V end lost 2 bases, the J end lost 3 bases, and 7 bases lay between the germline ends. The germline V gene encodes CDR1 SGHAT and CDR2 FQNNGV. This CDR3 has 13 residues. Written as DNA, the CDR3 is TGTGCCAGCAGCTTATGGAGGAAAGAGACCCAGTACTTC. This translates into CASSLWRKETQYF.

The chain links TRBV12-3 or TRBV12-4 to TRBJ2-7; D remains ambiguous. The CDR3 extends over 12 amino acids. Trimming left V 6 bases short and J 3 bases short, with 9 bases between. CDR3 protein: CASSAAFYEQYF. The CDR3 DNA follows: TGTGCCAGCAGCGCGGCATTCTACGAGCAGTACTTC.

The genes are TRBV5-6 and TRBJ2-5; 8 nucleotides align to TRBD1. Trimming cost V 5 bases and J 5 bases; bases outside gene matches: 11. CDR1 and CDR2 (germline): SGHDT, YYEEEE. The CDR3 runs 15 residues. The CDR3 bases are TGTGCCAGCAGTCCACAGGGGGATAGGTATGAGACCCAGTACTTC. Protein sequence: CASSPQGDRYETQYF.